A selection of T cell receptor beta chains follows, all from one sample in a study of CD8+ T cells in alopecia areata. Produced via immunoSEQ multiplex PCR; TCRdb's table is partial and in-frame only. The data contain about 150,000 clones, around half of them singletons. Sequenced here: CD8+ T cells sorted from blood, sampled at week 0. These receptors all stem from a human donor with alopecia areata. CDR3s include the opening cysteine and the closing phenylalanine or tryptophan. D genes are given only for firm matches. Not every row has a clone size; where given, it reads once, few, many or a size class.

>TRBJ2-5|.|.|TRBV29-1
TGCAGCGTTGAAGGCTTCCAGGGGAACCAAGAGACCCAGTACTTC
CSVEGFQGNQETQYF
>TRBJ2-7|TRBD1|.|TRBV5-1
TGCGCCAGCAGCTTGATGACAGGGAGCTCCTACGAGCAGTACTTC
CASSLMTGSSYEQYF
>TRBJ2-7|TRBD1|.|TRBV29-1
TGCAGCGTTGAAGATTGGGACAGGGGGCTGTACGAGCAGTACTTC
CSVEDWDRGLYEQYF
>TRBJ2-3|.|.|TRBV23-1
TGCGCCAGCAGTCGATTGGTCAGGATAGTAACTAGCACAGATACGCAGTATTTT
CASSRLVRIVTSTDTQYF
>TRBJ1-1|.|once|TRBV19
TGTGCCAGTAGTGAGATGGGGGACACTGAAGCTTTCTTT
CASSEMGDTEAFF
>TRBJ2-7|.|.|TRBV4-3
TGCGCCAGCAGCCAAGGAGGGGCGGGGACGTACGAGCAGTACTTC
CASSQGGAGTYEQYF
>TRBJ1-2|TRBD1|.|TRBV29-1
TGCAGCGTCAGAACCGGGACAGGGGGCGGTTATGGCTACACCTTC
CSVRTGTGGGYGYTF
>TRBJ1-1|.|.|TRBV6-6
TGTGCCAGCAGTTACTTGGGCAAAAACACTGAAGCTTTCTTT
CASSYLGKNTEAFF
>TRBJ1-5|.|few|TRBV9
TGTGCCAGCAGCGTAGAAGGTTTAGACAATCAGCCCCAGCATTTT
CASSVEGLDNQPQHF
>TRBJ2-7|TRBD1|once|TRBV4-3
TGCGCCAGCAGCCCAGGGACAGGCAACTACGAGCAGTACTTC
CASSPGTGNYEQYF
>TRBJ2-7|.|.|TRBV10-3
TGTGCCATCAGTGATCGGGGGCTGGCTTCCCACGAGCAGTACTTC
CAISDRGLASHEQYF
>TRBJ2-1|.|.|TRBV5-1
TGCGCCAGCAGCTTAGCGGGTAATCACAATGAGCAGTTCTTC
CASSLAGNHNEQFF
>TRBJ2-1|.|few|TRBV29-1
TGCAGCGGTTTAGGGGGCTCCTACAATGAGCAGTTCTTC
CSGLGGSYNEQFF
>TRBJ2-1|.|.|TRBV11-2
TGTGCCAGCGGGTTGCCCCAGCTTAGGACAAGCTCCTACAATGAGCAGTTCTTC
CASGLPQLRTSSYNEQFF
>TRBJ2-7|.|.|TRBV7-9
TGTGCCAGCAGCGCCGACTACGAGCAGTACTTC
CASSADYEQYF